This is a list of T cell receptor beta chains from one sample in a study of beta chain features in type 1 diabetes. Sequencing was performed with immunoSEQ multiplex PCR; in TCRdb, only in-frame clones are kept and a portion is missing. Among more than 550,000 clones listed, over 12% were seen once. Sequencing was done on a sample of naive CD4+ T cells from blood. These receptors originate from a man younger than 35 with type 1 diabetes. Both conserved end residues are part of each CDR3. D genes are given only for firm matches. Clone size, where shown, is once, few, many, or a class for clones that have expanded.

few	TRBV6-5	TRBJ2-3	TRBD1	TGTGCCAGCGTTTCGGGACAGCCCACAGATACGCAGTATTTT	CASVSGQPTDTQYF
NA	TRBV25-1	TRBJ1-1	NA	TGTGCCAGCAGTGAGAGGCAAACTGAAGCTTTCTTT	CASSERQTEAFF
NA	TRBV2	TRBJ1-1	NA	TGTGCCAGCAAGAGGGACACTGAAGCTTTCTTT	CASKRDTEAFF
few	TRBV15	TRBJ2-1	TRBD1	TGTGCCACCAGCAGACCCATGGGACAGGGGGGTGTTCGTGAGCAGTTCTTC	CATSRPMGQGGVREQFF
NA	TRBV29-1	TRBJ1-2	NA	TGCAGCGTTGATTCGAACGCCCCCTATGGCTACACCTTC	CSVDSNAPYGYTF
few	TRBV29-1	TRBJ2-3	TRBD1	TGCAGCGTAGCCGGACAGGGGAACACAGATACGCAGTATTTT	CSVAGQGNTDTQYF
NA	TRBV4-1	TRBJ2-7	TRBD1	TGCGCCAGCAGCCAAGCGAGAGACTGGGGGACAGCCTACGAGCAGTACTTC	CASSQARDWGTAYEQYF
NA	TRBV28	TRBJ2-5	TRBD2	TGTGCCAGCAGTTTATTTCCGCGGGAGGGCCGGGAGACCCAGTACTTC	CASSLFPREGRETQYF
NA	TRBV7-2	TRBJ1-1	NA	TGTGCCAGCAGCTACGTGACTGAAGCTTTCTTT	CASSYVTEAFF
few	TRBV4-2	TRBJ2-3	TRBD2	TGTGCCAGCAGCCATGGGAACGGGGGGGCAAGCACAGATACGCAGTATTTT	CASSHGNGGASTDTQYF
NA	TRBV7-2	TRBJ2-7	NA	TGTGCCAGCAGCGAAAATTCCGGCATCCCCTCGGGCGAGCAGTACTTC	CASSENSGIPSGEQYF
NA	TRBV15	TRBJ1-5	TRBD1	TGTGCCACCAGTCCTTCCTTTGGGACAGATCAGCCCCAGCATTTT	CATSPSFGTDQPQHF
few	TRBV7-2	TRBJ1-2	TRBD1	TGTGCCAGCAGCTTAGCCGGGACAGACTATGGCTACACCTTC	CASSLAGTDYGYTF
few	TRBV23-1	TRBJ2-5	NA	TGCGCCAGCAGTCAATCGAGGCAAGGGAAAAAGACCCAGTACTTC	CASSQSRQGKKTQYF
NA	TRBV7-2	TRBJ2-4	TRBD2	TGTGCCAGCAGCCCGAGGCCTGCGGGAGGGCCCTATCGCAACATTCAGTACTTC	CASSPRPAGGPYRNIQYF
NA	TRBV6-1	TRBJ1-2	TRBD1	TGTGCCAGCTCAACGGGACAGGGGAACTATGGCTACACCTTC	CASSTGQGNYGYTF
NA	TRBV19	TRBJ1-1	TRBD1	TGTGCCAGTACTCGATCGGTCAGGGGGAATACTGAAGCTTTCTTT	CASTRSVRGNTEAFF
few	TRBV30	TRBJ2-2	NA	TGTGCCTGGAGGCGGGATTTCACCGGGGAGCTGTTTTTT	CAWRRDFTGELFF
few	TRBV6-5	TRBJ1-2	NA	TGTGCCAGCAGTTACGATTTCTATGGCTACACCTTC	CASSYDFYGYTF
few	TRBV9	TRBJ2-1	TRBD1	TGTGCCAGCAGCCCCCGGGACAGGGCCGTGGATGAGCAGTTCTTC	CASSPRDRAVDEQFF
once	TRBV9	TRBJ2-3	NA	TGTGCCAGCAGCGTAACGGCGGCCCTGGATACGCAGTATTTT	CASSVTAALDTQYF
few	TRBV2	TRBJ2-3	NA	TGTGCCAGCAGTGAAGCGCTTTCCGCCCGAGATACGCAGTATTTT	CASSEALSARDTQYF
few	TRBV13	TRBJ2-7	TRBD1	TGTGCCAGCAGCTTAGGGTTAGGAGACAGGGGTGACTACGAGCAGTACTTC	CASSLGLGDRGDYEQYF
NA	TRBV2	TRBJ2-3	TRBD2	TGTGCCATCCCGGGACTAGCGGGACCAGATACGCAGTATTTT	CAIPGLAGPDTQYF
few	TRBV7-9	TRBJ1-2	NA	TGTGCCAGCAGCTTAGCCCCCAGTAATGGCTACACCTTC	CASSLAPSNGYTF
few	TRBV9	TRBJ2-3	NA	TGTGCCAGCAGCGTAGAGGGCGGAGCCCCGGATACGCAGTATTTT	CASSVEGGAPDTQYF
NA	TRBV29-1	TRBJ2-7	NA	TGCAGCGTTGAAGCCCCCGGAATCTTGACGACAGGATCCTACGAGCAGTACTTC	CSVEAPGILTTGSYEQYF
NA	TRBV11-2	TRBJ2-6	NA	TGTGCCAGCAGCTTGGGCGGGGCGCTCTCTGGGGCCAACGTCCTGACTTTC	CASSLGGALSGANVLTF
NA	TRBV14	TRBJ2-7	NA	TGTGCCAGCAGCCCCTTTGGGCAGGGCGCCTACGAGCAGTACTTC	CASSPFGQGAYEQYF
few	TRBV28	TRBJ2-7	NA	TGTGCCAGCAGAAACAGGTCGGACTACGAGCAGTACTTC	CASRNRSDYEQYF
few	TRBV27	TRBJ2-6	NA	TGTGCCACCCTACCAAAGCGGTCTGGGGCCAACGTCCTGACTTTC	CATLPKRSGANVLTF
NA	TRBV18	TRBJ1-1	NA	TGTGCCAGCTCTCGAGACAGGCGGACTGAAGCTTTCTTT	CASSRDRRTEAFF
NA	TRBV7-6	TRBJ2-2	TRBD1	TGTGCCAGCAGCTTAATGGGACAGGGGAACACCGGGGAGCTGTTTTTT	CASSLMGQGNTGELFF
few	TRBV5-4	TRBJ2-3	TRBD1	TGTGCCAGCAGCATCAGACAGGGGGCAGATACGCAGTATTTT	CASSIRQGADTQYF
NA	TRBV7-2	TRBJ2-1	NA	TGTGCCAGCAGCCATGGACTTCTATACAATGAGCAGTTCTTC	CASSHGLLYNEQFF
few	TRBV11-1	TRBJ2-5	TRBD1	TGTGCCAGCAGCCTGGACAGGTTCCAAGAGACCCAGTACTTC	CASSLDRFQETQYF
NA	TRBV30	TRBJ2-7	NA	TGTGCCTGGAGTGTCTCCTACGAGCAGTACTTC	CAWSVSYEQYF
NA	TRBV7-2	TRBJ1-5	TRBD1	TGTGCCAGCAGCTTCGATTGGGGCAGGGGGGGCAATCAGCCCCAGCATTTT	CASSFDWGRGGNQPQHF
few	TRBV9	TRBJ1-4	TRBD1	TGTGCCAGCAGCGTAGACAGGGGCCCTAGGAGACTGTTTTTT	CASSVDRGPRRLFF
few	TRBV5-1	TRBJ2-3	TRBD2	TGCGCCAGCAGCTGGGCGGGGGCAGATACGCAGTATTTT	CASSWAGADTQYF
NA	TRBV30	TRBJ2-1	TRBD2	TGTGCCTGGAGGACTAGCGGGGGCAATGAGCAGTTCTTC	CAWRTSGGNEQFF
few	TRBV18	TRBJ2-1	NA	TGTGCCAGCTCGCAGGGGCTTGCCGAGCAGTTCTTC	CASSQGLAEQFF
NA	TRBV28	TRBJ2-7	NA	TGTGCCAGCAGCCGGGACACCAACTACGAGCAGTACTTC	CASSRDTNYEQYF
NA	TRBV28	TRBJ2-2	TRBD1	TGTGCCAGCAGAAGGACAGGGGGCCCCGGGGAGCTGTTTTTT	CASRRTGGPGELFF
NA	TRBV7-9	TRBJ2-3	NA	TGTGCCAGCAGCCGTCCCACAGATACGCAGTATTTT	CASSRPTDTQYF
NA	TRBV6-5	TRBJ2-3	NA	TGTGCCAGCAGTTACCTCCTGTTCACAGATACGCAGTATTTT	CASSYLLFTDTQYF
few	TRBV7-9	TRBJ1-2	NA	TGTGCCAGCAGCTTAGTACAGGAGGGAGGCTACACCTTC	CASSLVQEGGYTF
NA	TRBV30	TRBJ2-2	NA	TGTGCCTGGAGTGTAAGGAGGTGGTCCGGGGAGCTGTTTTTT	CAWSVRRWSGELFF
NA	TRBV7-8	TRBJ2-5	NA	TGTGCCAGCAGCCCACTGGAGACCCAGTACTTC	CASSPLETQYF